One T cell receptor beta chain is described in this entry. Germline V gives CDR1 SNHLY, CDR2 FYNNEI. V dropped 6 bases and J dropped 1; count of bases not matched to a gene: 4. CDR3 size: 15 residues. TCRdb's table, derived via immunoSEQ multiplex PCR, lists solely in-frame clones and lacks some. The sample lists roughly 560,000 clones; about 84% were seen once. The sample comes from a study of shared T cell receptors in the human thymus. This same sample was also part of a study on human thymus T cells. That source reports: Surgeons resected thymus tissue during corrective heart surgery. In thymic and blood repertoires alike, V and J usage looked biased.

The sequencing input was thymocytes. This receptor was taken from a boy in the first two years of life with a congenital heart defect. The chain links TRBV2 to TRBJ2-1, with TRBD2 matching 9 bases. The CDR3: CASRQLAGSYNEQFF. The CDR3 nucleotides read TGTGCCAGCAGACAACTAGCGGGTTCCTACAATGAGCAGTTCTTC.